These 12 T cell receptor beta chains were sequenced from one sample in a study of blood T cell repertoires in COVID-19 (dated by TCRdb to the early 2020s). Libraries came from the immunoSEQ multiplex PCR assay. The table comes from immuneACCESS by way of TCRdb, which keeps in-frame sequences with V and J called. Part of the clones is missing from these tables; in studies checked, under half for an unresolved V gene and the rest for unknown reasons. The sample table contains 250,000 to 300,000 clones; only one count was recorded for roughly 90% of them. The ten largest clones add up to 1.5% to 2% of the sample. Sequencing was carried out using PBMCs or T cells enriched from blood (not recorded which). The receptor set was obtained from a woman aged 55-70 years who had recovered from COVID-19.

The CDR3: CASSPNGGQPQHF. Written as DNA, the CDR3 is TGTGCCAGCAGTCCAAACGGGGGACAGCCCCAGCATTTT. The chain carries TRBV12-3 or TRBV12-4 and TRBJ1-5, with D possibly being TRBD1 (5 bases). The V end lost 5 bases, the J end lost 7 bases, and 12 bases lay between the germline ends. The CDR3 has 13 amino acids.

In its sample, this clone was seen once. The V call is TRBV9, the J call TRBJ1-2, with 7 bases that match TRBD1. There are 15 residues in the CDR3. The germline V gene has CDR1 SGDLS and CDR2 YYNGEE. V was pared by 4 bases and J by 4 bases, with 10 bases of the junction left unmatched. Written as DNA, the CDR3 is TGTGCCAGCAGCAAACCAGGGGGATCGGGCTATGGCTACACCTTC. The encoded protein is CASSKPGGSGYGYTF.

This chain links TRBV24-1 with TRBJ2-7, with unresolved D. Between the trimmed V and J ends, which lost 1 base and 3 bases, there was a span of 6 bases. The CDR3 consists of 13 residues. Per germline, CDR1 KGHDR and CDR2 SFDVKD. The CDR3 DNA follows: TGTGCCACCAGTGATTTTCCCAGCTACGAGCAGTACTTC. This encodes CATSDFPSYEQYF.

The chain employs TRBV19 and TRBJ2-5; 11 positions match TRBD2. The length of the CDR3 is 16 residues. Germline CDR1 LNHDA, CDR2 SQIVND (reference sequence). The junction had 10 bases not matched to a gene; V was cut back by 5 bases and J by 5 bases. As DNA, the CDR3 is TGTGCCAGTAGTTCCCTTAGCGGGAGGGCCATGGAGACCCAGTACTTC. Amino acids: CASSSLSGRAMETQYF.

The gene calls are TRBV12-3 or TRBV12-4 and TRBJ1-2, with D perhaps matching TRBD1 (5 bases). The CDR3 is made up of 13 amino acids. V was clipped by 3 bases and J by 4 bases, with 9 bases between them. This chain's CDR3 is CASSFDRIYGYTF. CDR3 sequence (DNA): TGTGCCAGCAGTTTTGACAGAATCTATGGCTACACCTTC.

This clone was detected only a few times. The rearrangement links TRBV4-1 to TRBJ1-5, with a possible D match to TRBD1 (5 bases). The length of the CDR3 is 14 residues. Germline V gives CDR1 MGHRA, CDR2 YSYEKL. Trimming took off 2 bases at V and 7 bases at J, with 12 bases between the two ends. CDR3 region: CASSQSRDWQPQHF. The CDR3 DNA reads TGCGCCAGCAGCCAATCCAGGGATTGGCAGCCCCAGCATTTT.

A single count supports this clone. This sequence joins TRBV9 and TRBJ2-3, with 7 bases matching TRBD1. Germline trimming cut 1 base from V and 1 base from J; bases unmatched to any gene: 3. Germline assignment: CDR1 SGDLS and CDR2 YYNGEE. There are 15 residues in the CDR3. As DNA, the CDR3 is TGTGCCAGCAGCGTAAGGGGGACAGGCACAGATACGCAGTATTTT. It encodes CASSVRGTGTDTQYF. The full variable domain, with the rest looked up from reference TRBV9 and TRBJ2-3, is DSGVTQTPKHLITATGQRVTLRCSPRSGDLSVYWYQQSLDQGLQFLIQYYNGEERAKGNILERFSAQQFPDLHSELNLSSLELGDSALYFCASSVRGTGTDTQYFGPGTRLTVL.

The chain employs TRBV5-1 and TRBJ1-1, with 9 bases matching TRBD1. V trimming: 0 bases; J trimming: 11 bases; junction bases outside the gene matches: 5. This CDR3 has 13 amino acids. CDR1 is SGHRS, CDR2 YFSETQ, per germline. The CDR3: CASSLGGTGRAFF. CDR3 sequence (DNA): TGCGCCAGCAGCTTGGGCGGGACAGGGAGGGCTTTCTTT.

The genes are TRBV28 and TRBJ1-5, with a weak D call TRBD1 (6 bases). Trimming removed 6 bases at V and 3 bases at J, with 15 bases between. Germline V gives CDR1 MDHEN, CDR2 SYDVKM. The CDR3 runs 15 residues. CDR3 region: CASSPTQGLNQPQHF. Here the CDR3 DNA reads TGTGCCAGCAGCCCAACCCAGGGGCTCAATCAGCCCCAGCATTTT.

V gene TRBV5-1 combines with J gene TRBJ2-2; D might be TRBD1 (5 bases). Germline V lookup: CDR1 SGHRS, CDR2 YFSETQ. V lost 4 bases, J lost 1 base, and 8 bases lay in between. The CDR3 has 14 amino acids. Written as DNA, the CDR3 is TGCGCCAGCAGCCCGACAGTGAACACCGGGGAGCTGTTTTTT. It codes for CASSPTVNTGELFF.

V is TRBV15 and J is TRBJ2-7; the match to TRBD1 covers 9 bases. This CDR3 spans 15 amino acids. CDR1 is LNHNV and CDR2 is YYDKDF in the germline V gene (reference sequence). V lost 3 bases and J lost 0; bases outside the gene matches: 3. The CDR3 spells CATSSTGGYSYEQYF. CDR3 nucleotide sequence: TGTGCCACCAGCAGTACAGGGGGCTACTCCTACGAGCAGTACTTC. Variable domain in full (rest from reference TRBV15 and TRBJ2-7): DAMVIQNPRYQVTQFGKPVTLSCSQTLNHNVMYWYQQKSSQAPKLLFHYYDKDFNNEADTPDNFQSRRPNTSFCFLDIRSPGLGDTAMYLCATSSTGGYSYEQYFGPGTRLTVT.

The rearrangement joins TRBV11-3 to TRBJ1-1; D unclear. V was pared by 1 base and J by 4 bases, with 7 bases between. The length of the CDR3 is 13 residues. CDR1 and CDR2 from the germline V gene are SGHNT and YENEEA. Written as DNA, the CDR3 is TGTGCCAGCAGCTTAGCCCTGAGCACTGAAGCTTTCTTT. It is translated as CASSLALSTEAFF.